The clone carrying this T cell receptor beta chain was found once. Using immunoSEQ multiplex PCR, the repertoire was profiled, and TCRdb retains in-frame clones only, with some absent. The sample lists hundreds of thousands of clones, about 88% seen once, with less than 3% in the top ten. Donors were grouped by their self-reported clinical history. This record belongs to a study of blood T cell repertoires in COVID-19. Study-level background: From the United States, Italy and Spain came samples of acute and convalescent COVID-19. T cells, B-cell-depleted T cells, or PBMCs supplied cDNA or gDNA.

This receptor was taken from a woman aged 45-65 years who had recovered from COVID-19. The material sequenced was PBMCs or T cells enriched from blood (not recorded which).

The CDR3 spells CASSRTETYNEQFF. In DNA, the CDR3 is TGTGCCAGCTCACGGACAGAGACCTACAATGAGCAGTTCTTC. The J gene is TRBJ2-1, the V gene TRBV18; perhaps TRBD1 as D (6 bases). CDR3 length: 14 amino acids. V was pared by 4 bases and J by 2 bases, with 9 bases between. The germline gives CDR1 KGHSH, CDR2 LQKENI.